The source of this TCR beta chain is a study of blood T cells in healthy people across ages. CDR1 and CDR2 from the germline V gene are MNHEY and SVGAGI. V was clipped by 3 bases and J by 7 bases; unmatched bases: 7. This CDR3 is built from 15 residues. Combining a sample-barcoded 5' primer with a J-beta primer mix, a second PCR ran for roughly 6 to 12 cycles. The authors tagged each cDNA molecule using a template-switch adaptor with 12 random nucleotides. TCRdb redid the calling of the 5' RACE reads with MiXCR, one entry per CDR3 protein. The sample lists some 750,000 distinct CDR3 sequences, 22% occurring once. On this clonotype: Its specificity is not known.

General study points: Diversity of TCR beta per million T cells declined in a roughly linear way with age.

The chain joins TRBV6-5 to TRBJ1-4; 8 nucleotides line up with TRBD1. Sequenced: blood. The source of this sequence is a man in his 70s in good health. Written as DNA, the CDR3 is TGTGCCAGCAGTTATATAGGACAGGGCGGTGAAAAACTGTTTTTT. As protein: CASSYIGQGGEKLFF.